The 32 T cell receptor beta chains presented below share a single source sample, sequenced in a study of blood T cell repertoires in COVID-19. Data came from immunoSEQ multiplex PCR; TCRdb stores just in-frame clones and leaves some out. The sample includes 120,000 or so clones, about 88% of them seen just once. Sequencing input: peripheral blood. These receptors were taken from a human donor in a cohort sampled during active COVID-19.

This clone was detected only once. The chain is built from TRBV5-6 and TRBJ1-5, with D hard to call. The germline V and J ends were trimmed by 3 bases and 3 bases, with 10 bases remaining between them. Germline lookup yields CDR1 SGHDT and CDR2 YYEEEE. This CDR3 spans 14 amino acids. For the CDR3, the DNA is TGTGCCAGCAGCTACGGACGGGACAATCAGCCCCAGCATTTT. Protein: CASSYGRDNQPQHF.

V and J are TRBV10-2 and TRBJ2-1; TRBD2 matches 7 bases. The germline V gene has CDR1 WSHSY and CDR2 SAAADI. After removal of 2 bases from V and 8 bases from J, the junction contained 0 bases not matched to a gene. CDR3 length: 12 residues. CDR3 DNA sequence: TGCGCCAGCAGTGAGGGGGGGGATGAGCAGTTCTTC. This gives the protein CASSEGGDEQFF.

V usage is TRBV6-5 and J usage is TRBJ2-3; 7 bases align to TRBD2. This CDR3 is built from 13 residues. V was pared by 6 bases and J by 7 bases, with 7 bases of the junction left unmatched. The germline CDR1 and CDR2 sequences are MNHEY and SVGAGI. This chain's CDR3 is CASRAGTTNTQYF. In DNA, the CDR3 is TGTGCCAGCAGGGCCGGGACTACAAATACGCAGTATTTT.

CDR3: CASSGSGTVSTNEKLFF. CDR3 coding DNA: TGCGCCAGCAGCGGTTCCGGGACAGTGAGTACTAATGAAAAACTGTTTTTT. The V gene is TRBV5-1, the J gene TRBJ1-4, with 7 nucleotides matching TRBD1. The CDR3 consists of 17 residues. The germline gives CDR1 SGHRS, CDR2 YFSETQ. J was trimmed by 2 bases and V by 4 bases; bases with no gene match: 11.

CDR3 DNA: TGTGCCAGCAGACAATGGGACACGACTAATGAAAAACTGTTTTTT. Translation: CASRQWDTTNEKLFF. The chain joins TRBV6-5 to TRBJ1-4; D is perhaps TRBD1 (6 bases). Germline V lookup: CDR1 MNHEY, CDR2 SVGAGI. The CDR3 spans 15 residues. The ends were cut back, 6 bases at V and 2 bases at J, with 13 bases in the middle.

V usage is TRBV5-1 and J usage is TRBJ2-1, with D perhaps matching TRBD1 (5 bases). The germline V and J ends were trimmed by 0 bases and 3 bases, with 10 bases remaining between them. The CDR3 is 15 residues long. Germline loops: CDR1 SGHRS, CDR2 YFSETQ. The CDR3 sequence is CASSLGRQYYNEQFF. CDR3 sequence (DNA): TGCGCCAGCAGCTTGGGGCGACAGTACTACAATGAGCAGTTCTTC.

This chain uses TRBV18 with TRBJ2-1; the D is unclear. This CDR3 is built from 13 residues. Trimming removed 6 bases at V and 3 bases at J, with 9 bases between. The germline V gene has CDR1 KGHSH and CDR2 LQKENI. CDR3 loop: CASSPEIYNEQFF. The CDR3 nucleotides are TGTGCCAGCTCGCCTGAGATCTACAATGAGCAGTTCTTC.

This clone has just a few counts. The chain couples TRBV4-1 to TRBJ1-5, with no clear D. This CDR3 is built from 14 residues. Germline V lookup: CDR1 MGHRA, CDR2 YSYEKL. The germline V and J ends were trimmed by 0 bases and 6 bases, with 9 bases remaining between them. The CDR3 region is CASSQESMSQPQHF. The CDR3 nucleotides read TGCGCCAGCAGCCAAGAATCGATGAGTCAGCCCCAGCATTTT.

This chain links TRBV5-1 with TRBJ1-3, with TRBD1 matching over 8 bases. CDR3 length equals 15 residues. The junction had 3 bases not matched to a gene; V was cut back by 2 bases and J by 2 bases. CDR1 SGHRS and CDR2 YFSETQ come from the germline V gene. The CDR3 sequence is CASSFQGAPGNTIYF. The CDR3 bases are TGCGCCAGCAGCTTTCAGGGGGCTCCTGGAAACACCATATATTTT.

The genes are TRBV27 and TRBJ2-6, with D tentatively TRBD1 (5 bases). Germline V CDR1 and CDR2: MNHEY, SMNVEV (reference sequence). V dropped 2 bases and J dropped 0 bases, with 17 bases sitting between them. The CDR3 is made up of 19 amino acids. The CDR3 sequence is CASSLGPGFFGSGANVLTF. CDR3 DNA: TGTGCCAGCAGTTTAGGTCCAGGGTTTTTCGGCTCTGGGGCCAACGTCCTGACTTTC.

In the case of this clone: This sample includes further DNA sequences coding for the same CDR3. This chain links TRBV5-1 with TRBJ2-7, with 7 bases identical to TRBD1. CDR1 is SGHRS and CDR2 is YFSETQ in the germline V gene. The CDR3 is made up of 14 amino acids. J lost 0 bases, V lost 0 bases, and 0 bases had no gene match. The CDR3 region is CASSLGDSSYEQYF. Written as DNA, the CDR3 is TGCGCCAGCAGCTTGGGGGACAGCTCCTACGAGCAGTACTTC.

This chain links TRBV28 with TRBJ2-3; 7 nucleotides agree with TRBD2. CDR1 is MDHEN, CDR2 SYDVKM, per germline. V trimming: 1 base; J trimming: 2 bases; junction bases outside the gene matches: 3. The CDR3 length is 15 residues. The DNA for the CDR3 is TGTGCCAGCAGTTTATTGCGGGGGATCACAGATACGCAGTATTTT. Translating gives CASSLLRGITDTQYF.

The chain combines TRBV9 with TRBJ2-5; 9 bases fit TRBD2. The germline gives CDR1 SGDLS, CDR2 YYNGEE. The CDR3 covers 14 residues. With 3 bases clipped from V and 5 bases from J, the junction kept 5 bases outside the gene matches. The CDR3 sequence: CASSAGLARETQYF. The CDR3 bases are TGTGCCAGCAGCGCGGGACTAGCCCGCGAGACCCAGTACTTC. Drawing the rest from reference TRBV9 and TRBJ2-5, the complete variable domain is DSGVTQTPKHLITATGQRVTLRCSPRSGDLSVYWYQQSLDQGLQFLIQYYNGEERAKGNILERFSAQQFPDLHSELNLSSLELGDSALYFCASSAGLARETQYFGPGTRLLVL.

This clone was detected ten times or more. This chain uses TRBV5-1 with TRBJ2-7; 10 positions agree with TRBD1. V trimming: 0 bases; J trimming: 3 bases; junction bases outside the gene matches: 9. Germline CDR1 reads SGHRS; CDR2 reads YFSETQ. The CDR3 extends over 17 amino acids. DNA for the CDR3: TGCGCCAGCAGCTTGGCCGGGCGGGACAGGGGAGACTACGAGCAGTACTTC. Its translation: CASSLAGRDRGDYEQYF.

This rearrangement joins TRBV28 to TRBJ2-7, with D possibly TRBD2 on 5 matching bases. Looked up from germline, CDR1 is MDHEN and CDR2 is SYDVKM. This CDR3 has 14 residues. Trimming stripped 2 bases from V and 2 bases from J, with 10 bases between. CDR3 amino acids: CASSLGLLTYEQYF. In DNA form, the CDR3 reads TGTGCCAGCAGTTTAGGACTGCTCACCTACGAGCAGTACTTC.

This chain connects TRBV27 to TRBJ2-3, with D perhaps TRBD2 (6 bases). CDR3 length: 16 amino acids. Germline loops: CDR1 MNHEY, CDR2 SMNVEV (reference sequence). Trimming removed 2 bases from V and 1 base from J, with 13 bases in between. CDR3 sequence: CASSLVGSGGTDTQYF. The CDR3 nucleotides are TGTGCCAGCAGTTTAGTCGGTTCGGGGGGCACAGATACGCAGTATTTT.

The V and J genes are TRBV23-1 and TRBJ1-1, with D unclear. TRBV23-1 is assigned to the ORF class and has an uncertain function. Trimming stripped 0 bases from V and 7 bases from J, with 6 bases between. This CDR3 comprises 12 residues. This chain's CDR3 is CASSQSSGEAFF. For the CDR3, the DNA is TGCGCCAGCAGTCAATCGTCAGGTGAAGCTTTCTTT.

V gene TRBV10-3 combines with J gene TRBJ2-1, with 7 bases that match TRBD2. The junction had 5 bases not matched to a gene; V was cut back by 9 bases and J by 0 bases. CDR1 and CDR2 from the germline V gene are ENHRY and SYGVKD. The CDR3 loop spans 14 amino acids. CDR3 DNA: TGTGCCATAACGCGGGGGAGCTCCTACAATGAGCAGTTCTTC. Amino acids: CAITRGSSYNEQFF.

The chain employs TRBV2 and TRBJ2-7; D possibly corresponds to TRBD1 (5 bases). V dropped 4 bases and J dropped 2 bases, with 12 bases sitting between them. Germline V gene lookup returns CDR1 SNHLY and CDR2 FYNNEI. CDR3 length equals 14 residues. DNA of the CDR3: TGTGCCAGCAGTGTGGCGACAGAAGCCTACGAGCAGTACTTC. Its protein is CASSVATEAYEQYF.

The V and J genes are TRBV4-2 and TRBJ1-5; tentative D call: TRBD1 (6 bases). Germline CDR1 reads LGHNA; CDR2 reads YNFKEQ. The CDR3 sequence is 14 residues long. V was trimmed by 4 bases and J by 7 bases, leaving 14 bases between them. Here the CDR3 reads CASSLNTGKQPQHF. The CDR3 nucleotides are TGTGCCAGCAGCCTCAATACAGGGAAGCAGCCCCAGCATTTT.

The chain uses TRBV19 and TRBJ1-1, with D possibly being TRBD1 (5 bases). The CDR3 totals 15 residues. Looked up from germline, CDR1 is LNHDA and CDR2 is SQIVND (reference sequence). V was shortened by 4 bases and J by 0 bases, with 12 bases between the two germline ends. CDR3 in amino acids: CASSRQLNMNTEAFF. The CDR3 DNA reads as TGTGCCAGTAGTAGACAGTTGAACATGAACACTGAAGCTTTCTTT.

V and J are TRBV6-4 and TRBJ1-2, with 7 bases identical to TRBD1. Germline lookup yields CDR1 MRHNA and CDR2 SNTAGT. The trim removed 5 bases at V and 2 bases at J, leaving 5 bases unmatched. The length of the CDR3 is 14 residues. The DNA for the CDR3 is TGTGCCAGCAGTCCCTGGGACAGAAACTATGGCTACACCTTC. This gives the protein CASSPWDRNYGYTF.

In its sample, this clone was seen once. The chain joins TRBV30 to TRBJ1-5; tentative D call: TRBD1 (6 bases). This CDR3 is 19 amino acids long. CDR1 is GTSNPN, CDR2 SVGIG, per germline (reference sequence). V lost 8 bases and J 0 bases, leaving 29 bases between the germline ends. CDR3 region: CAGRRVRRPGDYSNQPQHF. Written as DNA, the CDR3 is TGTGCCGGAAGGAGAGTCAGGCGACCAGGGGATTATAGCAATCAGCCCCAGCATTTT.

The rearrangement uses TRBV7-2 and TRBJ2-4; TRBD2 is a possible D gene (5 bases). Trimming stripped 1 base from V and 13 bases from J, with 8 bases between. The CDR3 is made up of 11 amino acids. CDR1 SGHTA and CDR2 FQGNSA come from the germline V gene. Here the CDR3 DNA reads TGTGCCAGCAGCTTAGTGGGAGTACAGTACTTC. Translation: CASSLVGVQYF.

A note on this clone: The junction shows a germline mismatch at one end, possibly a read error. This chain connects TRBV5-4 to TRBJ1-2; TRBD1 aligns across 9 bases. Per the germline V gene, CDR1 is SGHNT and CDR2 is YYREEE (reference sequence). This CDR3 is built from 15 residues. CDR3: CASTLRGQGRDGYTF. CDR3 nucleotide sequence: TGTGCCAGCACCTTGAGGGGACAGGGAAGGGATGGCTACACCTTC. The full variable domain, completed using reference TRBV5-4 and TRBJ1-2, is ETGVTQSPTHLIKTRGQQVTLRCSSQSGHNTVSWYQQALGQGPQFIFQYYREEENGRGNFPPRFSGLQFPNYSSELNVNALELDDSALYLCASTLRGQGRDGYTFGSGTRLTVV.

This rearrangement joins TRBV6-5 to TRBJ1-5; tentative D call: TRBD1 (6 bases). The CDR3 runs to 14 residues. CDR1 and CDR2 from the germline V gene are MNHEY and SVGAGI. Trimming left V 3 bases short and J 6 bases short, with 12 bases between. CDR3 sequence: CASSYKVGGQPQHF. The CDR3 coding sequence is TGTGCCAGCAGTTATAAGGTAGGGGGTCAGCCCCAGCATTTT.

The sample holds one count of this clone. The chain is built from TRBV18 and TRBJ2-7, with a tentative D call TRBD2 (6 bases). V dropped 1 base and J dropped 7 bases, with 8 bases sitting between them. CDR3 length equals 12 residues. Per germline, CDR1 KGHSH and CDR2 LQKENI. The CDR3 sequence is CASSPQGTEQYF. CDR3 sequence (DNA): TGTGCCAGCTCACCACAGGGGACTGAGCAGTACTTC.

V is TRBV5-1 and J is TRBJ2-2, with TRBD2 matching 9 bases. The V segment lost 0 bases and the J segment 0 bases; nucleotides outside the gene matches: 3. In germline, CDR1 is SGHRS, CDR2 YFSETQ. The CDR3 extends over 17 amino acids. For the CDR3, the DNA is TGCGCCAGCAGCTTGGCTAGCGGGGCCGCGAACACCGGGGAGCTGTTTTTT. Protein: CASSLASGAANTGELFF.

The rearrangement joins TRBV19 to TRBJ1-1, with TRBD1 as a possible D gene (5 bases). V was pared by 7 bases and J by 1 base, with 16 bases between. Germline V gene data show CDR1 as LNHDA and CDR2 as SQIVND (reference sequence). The CDR3 has 15 residues. The CDR3 is CASTQAGGGNTEAFF. DNA of the CDR3: TGTGCCAGTACCCAGGCGGGCGGGGGGAACACTGAAGCTTTCTTT.

The V call is TRBV29-1, the J call TRBJ2-3; 10 bases fit TRBD2. V lost 3 bases and J lost 4; bases outside the gene matches: 16. The CDR3 totals 18 residues. Germline values: CDR1 SQVTM, CDR2 ANQGSEA. The CDR3 DNA follows: TGCAGCGTTGACCCCCAGGGGCGGCTAGCGGGAGATGCAGATACGCAGTATTTT. Encoded protein: CSVDPQGRLAGDADTQYF.

CDR3 in amino acids: CASSPGGHSYEQYF. Written as DNA, the CDR3 is TGTGCCAGCAGCCCGGGAGGCCACTCCTACGAGCAGTACTTC. The V gene is TRBV4-2, the J gene TRBJ2-7, with 7 bases identical to TRBD2. Trimming took 4 bases from V and 0 from J; bases not matched to a gene: 3. The V gene's germline CDR1 is LGHNA and CDR2 YNFKEQ. The CDR3 covers 14 residues.

Only one count was recorded for this clone. The chain joins TRBV21-1 to TRBJ2-7; the table calls TRBD1, which could not be checked here. TRBV21-1 is marked as a pseudogene. The CDR3 extends over 15 amino acids. Written as DNA, the CDR3 is TGTGCCAGCAACAGTAATCCGGGACAGGGATCCGAGCAGTACTTC. This codes for CASNSNPGQGSEQYF.